The clone carrying this T cell receptor (beta chain) was recorded many times. Its antigen is still unknown. The sample comes from a study of T cells in Graves' hyperthyroidism and ophthalmopathy. Study-wide context: Blood from the periphery was taken at initial diagnosis, before any treatment. General study points: Most thyroid clonotypes with frequency above 0.001 were detected in blood.

Extraction of PBMCs used 8.5 to 10 ml of fresh peripheral blood. Template material for amplifying TCR beta CDR3 regions consisted of RNA transcripts. The HTBI set primed first-round TCR CDR3 RT-PCR. TCRdb reprocessed the multiplex PCR reads via MiXCR and lists one record per CDR3 protein. The sample includes roughly 290,000 distinct CDR3 sequences, over 15% of them seen just once. The V end was cut by 3 bases, the J end by 5 bases, with 10 bases between. The V gene's germline CDR1 is SGHTA and CDR2 FQGNSA. This CDR3 is built from 13 residues. The chain recombines TRBV7-2 with TRBJ2-5, with TRBD2 as a possible D gene (5 bases). The source is a woman aged 55-70 years with Graves' ophthalmopathy. The sequencing sample was made of blood. The CDR3 bases are TGTGCCAGCAGCTTTAGAGGGTCGGAGACCCAGTACTTC. Amino acid sequence: CASSFRGSETQYF.